Below are 18 T cell receptor beta chains sequenced from a single sample in a study of STAT5B mutations in CD4+ large granular lymphocyte leukemia (dated by TCRdb to about 2022). The method behind the library was the immunoSEQ multiplex PCR assay. Entries here come from immuneACCESS through TCRdb and include only in-frame sequences with V and J called. Some clones fail to appear in such tables; in the studies checked, an unresolved V gene covers under half of the shortfall, and the cause of the remainder is unknown. This sample has 25,000 to 30,000 clones in its table, and 79% of those were observed once. 6.2% of the sample is taken by the ten largest. Input material: CD4+ T cells from blood buffy coats. The receptor source for this set is a human donor in good health.

The genes are TRBV5-1 and TRBJ2-3; 8 bases line up with TRBD2. V was pared by 4 bases and J by 4 bases, with 5 bases of the junction left unmatched. The CDR3 runs 14 residues. Germline loops: CDR1 SGHRS, CDR2 YFSETQ. CDR3 in amino acids: CASSPSGGADTQYF. The CDR3 DNA sequence: TGCGCCAGCAGCCCGAGCGGGGGTGCAGATACGCAGTATTTT.

The rearrangement links TRBV4-1 to TRBJ2-1, with 8 bases aligning to TRBD2. Germline V CDR1 and CDR2: MGHRA, YSYEKL. The length of the CDR3 is 16 residues. Losses at the gene ends were 0 bases for V and 5 bases for J; bases not matched to a gene: 6. The CDR3 DNA sequence: TGCGCCAGCAGCCAAGACAATAGCGGGGACCACAATGAGCAGTTCTTC. As protein: CASSQDNSGDHNEQFF.

This chain joins TRBV29-1 and TRBJ1-1, with D possibly being TRBD1 (6 bases). Germline V gene lookup returns CDR1 SQVTM and CDR2 ANQGSEA. The CDR3 is 13 amino acids. Trimming removed 7 bases at V and 5 bases at J, with 17 bases between. CDR3 in amino acids: CSATRGLGTEAFF. The CDR3 nucleotides are TGCAGCGCTACCCGGGGGCTTGGGACTGAAGCTTTCTTT.

V usage is TRBV28 and J usage is TRBJ1-2; possible D gene TRBD1, 5 bases. The CDR3 has 14 residues. CDR1 and CDR2 from the germline V gene are MDHEN and SYDVKM. Deletions cut 4 bases from V and 3 bases from J, with 12 bases between. The chain's CDR3 is CASSSYEGYYGYTF. The CDR3 DNA follows: TGTGCCAGCAGTTCCTACGAGGGGTACTATGGCTACACCTTC.

CDR3 sequence reads: CASSLWEGRNSPLHF. The CDR3 DNA reads as TGTGCCAGCAGTTTATGGGAGGGGAGGAATTCACCCCTCCACTTT. The chain combines TRBV28 with TRBJ1-6; D is perhaps TRBD1 (5 bases). CDR1 is MDHEN and CDR2 is SYDVKM in the germline V gene. The CDR3 totals 15 residues. V lost 0 bases and J 7 bases, leaving 10 bases between the germline ends.

The chain joins TRBV4-1 to TRBJ1-2; D is unresolved. There are 15 residues in the CDR3. V was trimmed by 0 bases and J by 4 bases, leaving 12 bases between them. Germline V gene sequence: CDR1 MGHRA, CDR2 YSYEKL. CDR3 sequence: CASSQDTVGAYGYTF. For the CDR3, the DNA is TGCGCCAGCAGCCAAGATACGGTGGGAGCCTATGGCTACACCTTC.

The chain links TRBV7-2 to TRBJ2-5; D call uncertain. CDR1 and CDR2 from the germline V gene are SGHTA and FQGNSA. Trimming left V 7 bases short and J 0 bases short, with 12 bases between. This CDR3 has 14 residues. CDR3 amino acids: CASTKMGYQETQYF. CDR3 bases: TGTGCCAGCACCAAAATGGGGTACCAAGAGACCCAGTACTTC.

The chain uses TRBV25-1 and TRBJ1-1; D is uncertain. Deletions cut 3 bases from V and 7 bases from J, with 9 bases between. The length of the CDR3 is 12 residues. In germline, CDR1 is MGHDK, CDR2 SYGVNS. The CDR3 is CASSERIDEAFF. In nucleotides, the CDR3 is TGTGCCAGCAGTGAGCGGATAGATGAAGCTTTCTTT.

This chain links TRBV4-2 with TRBJ2-1; 11 positions agree with TRBD2. Germline CDR1 is LGHNA and CDR2 is YNFKEQ. V was clipped by 1 base and J by 6 bases; unmatched bases: 5. The CDR3 covers 16 residues. The CDR3: CASSQASGGQGNEQFF. The CDR3 DNA sequence: TGTGCCAGCAGCCAAGCTAGCGGGGGGCAGGGCAATGAGCAGTTCTTC.

V usage is TRBV5-1 and J usage is TRBJ1-1; 7 nucleotides align to TRBD1. The CDR3 loop spans 14 amino acids. V lost 4 bases, J lost 4 bases, and 7 bases stayed unmatched. The V gene's germline CDR1 is SGHRS and CDR2 YFSETQ. The DNA for the CDR3 is TGCGCCAGCAGCCTGAGGGGGGACAGCACTGAAGCTTTCTTT. Translating it yields CASSLRGDSTEAFF.

The V call is TRBV7-2, the J call TRBJ2-7; possible D gene TRBD1, 6 bases. CDR1 and CDR2 from the germline V gene are SGHTA and FQGNSA. The CDR3 loop spans 14 amino acids. Between the trimmed V and J ends, which lost 5 bases and 6 bases, there was a span of 17 bases. The CDR3 DNA follows: TGTGCCAGCAGCCCGGAAACCGGGACATTCGAGCAGTACTTC. Translating gives CASSPETGTFEQYF.

J is TRBJ2-5 and V is TRBV6-5, with D uncertain. CDR3 length: 16 amino acids. Trimming left V 0 bases short and J 0 bases short, with 11 bases between. Germline V gene sequence: CDR1 MNHEY, CDR2 SVGAGI. In nucleotides, the CDR3 is TGTGCCAGCAGTTACTCGGTAACAGACTACCAAGAGACCCAGTACTTC. It encodes CASSYSVTDYQETQYF.

The V gene is TRBV6-6, the J gene TRBJ2-7, with D possibly TRBD2 on 5 matching bases. Trimming left V 2 bases short and J 6 bases short, with 14 bases between. The CDR3 extends over 14 amino acids. The germline V gene has CDR1 MNHNY and CDR2 SVGAGI (reference sequence). CDR3 DNA sequence: TGTGCCAGCAGTTACGGAGGTGGCCCGACCGAGCAGTACGTC. Protein product: CASSYGGGPTEQYV.

The chain carries TRBV10-3 and TRBJ2-5; tentatively, D is TRBD2 (5 bases). V was trimmed by 7 bases and J by 4 bases, leaving 13 bases between them. Germline V CDR1 and CDR2: ENHRY, SYGVKD. The CDR3 sequence is 13 residues long. CDR3 in DNA: TGTGCCATCATGGCAGCCACTAGAGAGACCCAGTACTTC. This codes for CAIMAATRETQYF.

The chain is built from TRBV4-2 and TRBJ1-6; TRBD1 might be the D (5 bases). The CDR3 is 20 residues long. V gave up 3 bases and J gave up 0 bases, with 21 bases separating them. Germline-derived CDR1 and CDR2 are LGHNA and YNFKEQ. The CDR3 spells CASSHSGFPVPGSYNSPLHF. The CDR3 region has the DNA TGTGCCAGCAGCCACTCAGGGTTCCCCGTTCCTGGCTCCTATAATTCACCCCTCCACTTT.

The gene calls are TRBV5-1 and TRBJ2-3, with 9 bases identical to TRBD1. Germline values: CDR1 SGHRS, CDR2 YFSETQ. V trimming: 1 base; J trimming: 4 bases; junction bases outside the gene matches: 4. The CDR3 has 15 amino acids. CDR3 amino acids: CASSLTGTGPDTQYF. CDR3 nucleotides: TGCGCCAGCAGCTTGACCGGGACAGGGCCAGATACGCAGTATTTT.

This chain uses TRBV2 with TRBJ2-7, with D possibly TRBD1 on 5 matching bases. Trimming pared 6 bases from V and 9 bases from J, leaving 12 bases between. This CDR3 region has 11 residues. Germline assignment: CDR1 SNHLY and CDR2 FYNNEI. The CDR3 sequence: CASSSGSGQYV. The CDR3 DNA reads TGTGCCAGCAGCTCAGGGTCCGGGCAGTACGTC.

This clone was counted only a few times. The J gene is TRBJ1-6, the V gene TRBV18, with TRBD1 matching 8 bases. Germline loops: CDR1 KGHSH, CDR2 LQKENI. Trimming at V came to 5 bases and at J to 10 bases, leaving 10 bases not matched to a gene. The CDR3 length is 15 residues. The CDR3 loop is CASSGRQGRDSPLHF. CDR3 bases: TGTGCCAGCTCAGGAAGACAGGGGCGAGACTCACCCCTCCACTTT.